This TCR beta chain was sequenced for a study of blood T cells in healthy people across ages. Findings and limits, study-wide: Naive T cell percentage strongly correlated with TCR beta diversity. Roughly linear age-related decline in beta diversity appeared, significant by age 40.

There are 12 residues in the CDR3. V lost 3 bases, J lost 9 bases, and 12 bases lay in between. CDR1 is SQVTM, CDR2 ANQGSEA, per germline. Regarding this clonotype: What it recognizes is unknown.

A second PCR, run for roughly 7 to 11 cycles, used a sample-barcoded 5' primer plus a J-beta primer mix. Each cDNA molecule was tagged by a template-switch adaptor that had 12 random nucleotides. Sequencing recovered at least 2.5 million CDR3-containing paired-end reads from each sample. TCRdb reprocessed the 5' RACE reads via MiXCR and lists one record per CDR3 protein. This sample has about 640,000 distinct CDR3 sequences, with roughly 53% found just once. The chain joins TRBV29-1 to TRBJ2-1; weak D call: TRBD2 (6 bases). Specimen: blood. This sequence originates from a man aged 55 to 70 in good health. This CDR3 reads CSVDPWGGEQFF. CDR3 nucleotide sequence: TGCAGCGTTGACCCCTGGGGAGGTGAGCAGTTCTTC.